Given below is one TCR beta chain in context. Its specificity is unknown. These data belong to a study of cytomegalovirus exposure and HLA in healthy donors. The CDR3 has 16 residues. The V gene's germline CDR1 is MGHRA and CDR2 YSYEKL. V lost 0 bases, J lost 12 bases, and 12 bases stayed unmatched. The primer mix had 60 Vbeta and 13 Jbeta primers. The method was immunoSEQ multiplex PCR; TCRdb's version includes in-frame clones alone and lacks a portion of them. This table has under 200,000 clones, around 77% appearing once. Study-level results: Later work found that TCR association rates differed between HLA loci; DRB1 had the most and HLA-C the fewest.

The J gene is TRBJ2-1, the V gene TRBV4-1, with 9 bases lining up with TRBD2. The origin of this receptor is a woman between 25 and 40 years old in good health and CMV-seropositive. Sequences were obtained from PBMCs. CDR3 residues: CASSQERGGAASWQFF. The CDR3 DNA reads as TGCGCCAGCAGCCAAGAGCGGGGGGGGGCCGCTTCGTGGCAGTTCTTC.